The sequence of this T cell receptor beta chain was determined in a study of T cell changes during pregnancy in multiple sclerosis. Profiling relied on immunoSEQ multiplex PCR, and the TCRdb table lists in-frame clones only, not all of them. This sample has approximately 13,000 clones, with approximately 88% found just once. The germline gives CDR1 SNHLY, CDR2 FYNNEI. The CDR3 covers 16 residues. V lost 4 bases, J lost 4 bases, and 7 bases stayed unmatched. J is TRBJ2-1 and V is TRBV2, with 10 bases matching TRBD2. The receptor comes from a female donor in good health, enrolled as a control in a pregnancy study. The sequences come from CD8+ T cells from peripheral blood mononuclear cells, collected in the second trimester of pregnancy. The CDR3 sequence: CASSATASGGYNEQFF. In nucleotides, the CDR3 is TGTGCCAGCAGTGCGACCGCTAGCGGGGGATACAATGAGCAGTTCTTC.